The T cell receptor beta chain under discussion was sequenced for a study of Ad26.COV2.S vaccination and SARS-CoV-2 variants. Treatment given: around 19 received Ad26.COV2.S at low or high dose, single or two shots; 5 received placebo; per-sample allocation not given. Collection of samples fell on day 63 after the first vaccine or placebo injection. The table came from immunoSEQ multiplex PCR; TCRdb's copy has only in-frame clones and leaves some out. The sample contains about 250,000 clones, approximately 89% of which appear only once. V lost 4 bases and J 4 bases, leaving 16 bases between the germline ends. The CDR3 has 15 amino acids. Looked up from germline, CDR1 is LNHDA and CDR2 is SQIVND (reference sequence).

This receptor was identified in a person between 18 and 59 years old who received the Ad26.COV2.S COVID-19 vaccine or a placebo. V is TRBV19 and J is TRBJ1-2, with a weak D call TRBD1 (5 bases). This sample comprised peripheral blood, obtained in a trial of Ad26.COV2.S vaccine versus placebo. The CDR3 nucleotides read TGTGCCAGTAGTACGACCGGGGGACGGACCTATGGCTACACCTTC. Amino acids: CASSTTGGRTYGYTF.